A single sample is the source of the 5 T cell receptor beta chains below, sequenced in a study of cytomegalovirus exposure and HLA in healthy donors. Assay: immunoSEQ multiplex PCR; the TCRdb copy retains only in-frame clones and omits some. The table shows 110,000 to 150,000 clones, with 70% to 90% occurring only once. The sequencing sample was made of PBMCs. The receptors here all came from a woman between 18 and 29 years old in good health and CMV-seropositive.

This clone was picked up one time. This sequence joins TRBV28 and TRBJ1-5, with 7 positions matching TRBD1. The CDR3 loop spans 13 amino acids. V trimming: 6 bases; J trimming: 5 bases; junction bases outside the gene matches: 4. Germline V gene sequence: CDR1 MDHEN, CDR2 SYDVKM. The CDR3 coding sequence is TGTGCCAGCAGAGCTGACAGGGATCAGCCCCAGCATTTT. Translation: CASRADRDQPQHF.

The chain links TRBV2 to TRBJ1-2, with 7 positions matching TRBD1. Germline CDR1 reads SNHLY; CDR2 reads FYNNEI. Germline trimming cut 3 bases from V and 6 bases from J; bases unmatched to any gene: 7. CDR3 length: 14 residues. Here the CDR3 reads CASSEAYRGDGYTF. The CDR3, as DNA: TGTGCCAGCAGTGAGGCTTACAGGGGTGATGGCTACACCTTC.

The chain combines TRBV28 with TRBJ2-2; D might be TRBD1 (5 bases). Trimming removed 8 bases from V and 4 bases from J, with 14 bases in between. The CDR3 has 14 residues. Germline assignment: CDR1 MDHEN and CDR2 SYDVKM. The CDR3 spells CASGAASRTGELFF. The CDR3 nucleotides read TGTGCCAGCGGGGCGGCAAGTCGCACCGGGGAGCTGTTTTTT.

This clone has just one count. The genes are TRBV5-1 and TRBJ2-1; 7 nucleotides agree with TRBD1. The CDR3 extends over 14 amino acids. Trimming cost V 3 bases and J 7 bases; bases outside gene matches: 7. Germline CDR1 SGHRS, CDR2 YFSETQ. DNA for the CDR3: TGCGCCAGCAGCTGGGCCACAGGGGATAATGAGCAGTTCTTC. Protein product: CASSWATGDNEQFF.

Here the CDR3 reads CASSEGGLVETQYF. The CDR3 nucleotides are TGTGCCAGCAGTGAAGGGGGACTGGTGGAGACCCAGTACTTC. The chain carries TRBV2 and TRBJ2-5; D perhaps matches TRBD2 (6 bases). The CDR3 covers 14 residues. With 1 base removed from V and 5 bases from J, the gap between germline ends came to 11 bases. CDR1 SNHLY and CDR2 FYNNEI come from the germline V gene.